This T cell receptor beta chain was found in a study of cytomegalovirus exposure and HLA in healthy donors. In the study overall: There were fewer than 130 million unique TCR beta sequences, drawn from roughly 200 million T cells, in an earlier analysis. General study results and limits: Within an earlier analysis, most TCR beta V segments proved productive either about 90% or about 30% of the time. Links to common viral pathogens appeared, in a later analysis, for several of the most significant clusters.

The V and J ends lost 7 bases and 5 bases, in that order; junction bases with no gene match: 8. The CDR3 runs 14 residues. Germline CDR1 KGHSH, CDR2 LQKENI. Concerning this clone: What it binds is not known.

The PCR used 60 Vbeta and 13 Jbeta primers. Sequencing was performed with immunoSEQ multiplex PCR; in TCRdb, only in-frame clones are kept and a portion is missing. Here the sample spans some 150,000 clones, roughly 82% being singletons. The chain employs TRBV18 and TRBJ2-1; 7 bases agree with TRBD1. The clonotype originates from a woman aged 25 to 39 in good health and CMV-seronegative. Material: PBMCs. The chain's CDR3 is CASFGGTADNEQFF. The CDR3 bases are TGTGCCAGCTTCGGTGGGACAGCAGACAATGAGCAGTTCTTC.